Listed below are T cell receptor beta chains from one sample, sequenced in a study of regulatory T cells in long-lasting Graves disease. TCRdb re-derived calls from the multiplex PCR reads in MiXCR, one entry per CDR3 protein. The sample shows about 610,000 distinct CDR3 sequences, about 16% of them seen only once. These same records also appear under a second study, on T cells in Graves' hyperthyroidism and ophthalmopathy.

The source was peripheral blood mononuclear cells (PBMCs), collected at new diagnosis, from a patient treated with antithyroid drugs. The receptors originated from a man younger than 35 with Graves disease. The CDR3 runs from the conserved cysteine through the conserved F or W. Each record gives: V gene, clone size, J gene, D gene, CDR3 protein, CDR3 DNA. The D gene is left open where the match is weak. The size field is filled for only some rows; it gives once, few, many or a size class.

V: TRBV13; size: few; J: TRBJ1-2; D: -; CDR3: CASPRKSGGRFNYGYTF; DNA: TGTGCCAGCCCCAGAAAGTCGGGGGGGCGATTTAACTATGGCTACACCTTC
V: TRBV29-1; size: many; J: TRBJ2-1; D: TRBD1; CDR3: CSVGTGGPDEQFF; DNA: TGCAGCGTTGGGACAGGGGGGCCGGATGAGCAGTTCTTC
V: TRBV10-3; size: many; J: TRBJ1-1; D: -; CDR3: CAIKQGALANTEAFF; DNA: TGTGCCATCAAGCAGGGAGCGTTGGCGAACACTGAAGCTTTCTTT
V: TRBV2; size: -; J: TRBJ1-2; D: TRBD1; CDR3: CASRAPPGQGVSYGYTF; DNA: TGTGCCAGCAGAGCCCCGCCGGGACAGGGGGTCTCTTATGGCTACACCTTC
V: TRBV29-1; size: few; J: TRBJ1-5; D: -; CDR3: CSAGWSNQPQHF; DNA: TGCAGCGCTGGCTGGAGCAATCAGCCCCAGCATTTT
V: TRBV7-9; size: few; J: TRBJ2-3; D: -; CDR3: CASSSPIRSSTDTQYF; DNA: TGTGCCAGCAGCTCCCCGATCAGATCTAGCACAGATACGCAGTATTTT
V: TRBV12-3/TRBV12-4; size: few; J: TRBJ2-5; D: -; CDR3: CANSSGTWYAF; DNA: TGTGCCAACAGTTCGGGGACTTGGTACGCCTTC
V: TRBV27; size: few; J: TRBJ1-1; D: TRBD1; CDR3: CASGQGERGTEAFF; DNA: TGTGCCAGCGGACAGGGCGAGCGAGGCACTGAAGCTTTCTTT
V: TRBV27; size: few; J: TRBJ1-5; D: -; CDR3: CASSLSSQGQPQHF; DNA: TGTGCCAGCAGTTTATCAAGTCAGGGGCAGCCCCAGCATTTT
V: TRBV2; size: many; J: TRBJ1-2; D: -; CDR3: CASQAITGLGYGYTF; DNA: TGTGCCAGCCAAGCCATAACAGGTCTCGGCTATGGCTACACCTTC
V: TRBV11-2; size: -; J: TRBJ2-3; D: -; CDR3: CASSFLTLGTDTQYF; DNA: TGTGCCAGCAGCTTCCTGACCCTGGGCACAGATACGCAGTATTTT
V: TRBV18; size: many; J: TRBJ2-5; D: -; CDR3: CASSRGRGETQYF; DNA: TGTGCCAGCTCACGGGGGCGCGGAGAGACCCAGTACTTC
V: TRBV7-8; size: many; J: TRBJ1-5; D: -; CDR3: CASSRGLQPQHF; DNA: TGTGCCAGCAGCCGTGGCCTTCAGCCCCAGCATTTT
V: TRBV20-1; size: many; J: TRBJ2-5; D: -; CDR3: CSVEGYSGTQYF; DNA: TGCAGTGTTGAGGGCTATTCAGGGACCCAGTACTTC
V: TRBV7-9; size: -; J: TRBJ2-1; D: TRBD2; CDR3: CASSLALAGVGDEQFF; DNA: TGTGCCAGCAGCTTAGCTCTAGCGGGAGTTGGCGATGAGCAGTTCTTC
V: TRBV5-6; size: -; J: TRBJ2-7; D: -; CDR3: CASSRFIQGSTSNEQYF; DNA: TGTGCCAGCAGCCGCTTTATTCAGGGGTCTACCTCTAACGAGCAGTACTTC
V: TRBV5-1; size: many; J: TRBJ1-1; D: -; CDR3: CASSWDGQPNTEAFF; DNA: TGCGCCAGCAGCTGGGATGGACAGCCGAACACTGAAGCTTTCTTT
V: TRBV27; size: many; J: TRBJ2-7; D: TRBD2; CDR3: CASSLSPSGSYEQYF; DNA: TGTGCCAGCAGTTTATCTCCTAGCGGGTCCTACGAGCAGTACTTC
V: TRBV3-1; size: many; J: TRBJ2-1; D: TRBD2; CDR3: CASVKAGGMDEQFF; DNA: TGTGCCAGCGTAAAAGCGGGAGGCATGGATGAGCAGTTCTTC
V: TRBV2; size: many; J: TRBJ2-7; D: -; CDR3: CASTGSTWEQYF; DNA: TGTGCCAGCACTGGGTCAACGTGGGAGCAGTACTTC
V: TRBV13; size: few; J: TRBJ2-7; D: TRBD1; CDR3: CASSTRTGSYEQYF; DNA: TGTGCCAGCAGCACGCGGACAGGGTCCTACGAGCAGTACTTC
V: TRBV7-9; size: -; J: TRBJ2-5; D: -; CDR3: CASSPPLQETQYF; DNA: TGTGCCAGCAGCCCGCCTTTACAAGAGACCCAGTACTTC
V: TRBV2; size: many; J: TRBJ2-1; D: TRBD2; CDR3: CASSGGFSGRVYNEQFF; DNA: TGTGCCAGCAGTGGAGGGTTTAGCGGGAGGGTGTACAATGAGCAGTTCTTC
V: TRBV2; size: many; J: TRBJ2-7; D: -; CDR3: CASSGKGSRYEQYF; DNA: TGTGCCAGCAGTGGAAAAGGGTCTCGTTACGAGCAGTACTTC
V: TRBV6-2/TRBV6-3; size: -; J: TRBJ1-4; D: TRBD1; CDR3: CASSYRDRGLGANEKLFF; DNA: TGTGCCAGCAGCTACCGGGACAGGGGGCTTGGGGCTAATGAAAAACTGTTTTTT
V: TRBV27; size: many; J: TRBJ2-5; D: TRBD1; CDR3: CASSPHRTGARETQYF; DNA: TGTGCCAGCAGTCCCCACCGGACAGGGGCTAGGGAGACCCAGTACTTC
V: TRBV11-3; size: many; J: TRBJ2-7; D: -; CDR3: CASSLDDGYEQYF; DNA: TGTGCCAGCAGCTTAGATGACGGATACGAGCAGTACTTC
V: TRBV12-5; size: -; J: TRBJ1-2; D: -; CDR3: CASGLDRTGGYTF; DNA: TGTGCTAGTGGTTTGGACCGAACAGGTGGCTACACCTTC
V: TRBV11-2; size: many; J: TRBJ1-5; D: -; CDR3: CASSLSRGGQPQHF; DNA: TGTGCCAGCAGCTTATCCCGGGGAGGTCAGCCCCAGCATTTT
V: TRBV20-1; size: many; J: TRBJ2-1; D: TRBD2; CDR3: CSARLAGGLLANEQFF; DNA: TGCAGTGCAAGGCTAGCGGGAGGCCTCCTTGCCAATGAGCAGTTCTTC
V: TRBV28; size: many; J: TRBJ2-7; D: -; CDR3: CASSWGVRQGEQYF; DNA: TGTGCCTCCTCTTGGGGAGTGAGGCAGGGCGAGCAGTACTTC
V: TRBV14; size: -; J: TRBJ2-5; D: -; CDR3: CASSPWAGETQYF; DNA: TGTGCCAGCAGCCCATGGGCCGGGGAGACCCAGTACTTC
V: TRBV5-6; size: few; J: TRBJ1-1; D: -; CDR3: CASFSYRLNTEAFF; DNA: TGTGCCAGTTTCTCTTATCGGCTGAACACTGAAGCTTTCTTT